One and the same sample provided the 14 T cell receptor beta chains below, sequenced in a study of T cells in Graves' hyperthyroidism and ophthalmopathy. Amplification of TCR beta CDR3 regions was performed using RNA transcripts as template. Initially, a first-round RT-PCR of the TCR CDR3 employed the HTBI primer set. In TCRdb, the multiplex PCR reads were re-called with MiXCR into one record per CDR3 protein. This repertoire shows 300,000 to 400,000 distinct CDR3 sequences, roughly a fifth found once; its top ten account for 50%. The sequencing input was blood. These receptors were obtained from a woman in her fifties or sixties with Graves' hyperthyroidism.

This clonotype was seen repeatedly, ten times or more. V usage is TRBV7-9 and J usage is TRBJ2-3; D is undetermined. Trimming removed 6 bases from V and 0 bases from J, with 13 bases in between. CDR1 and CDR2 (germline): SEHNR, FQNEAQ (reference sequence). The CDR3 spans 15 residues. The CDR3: CASRSGALSTDTQYF. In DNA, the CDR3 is TGTGCCAGCAGGAGTGGTGCACTGAGCACAGATACGCAGTATTTT. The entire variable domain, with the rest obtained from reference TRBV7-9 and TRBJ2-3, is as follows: DTGVSQNPRHKITKRGQNVTFRCDPISEHNRLYWYRQTLGQGPEFLTYFQNEAQLEKSRLLSDRFSAERPKGSFSTLEIQRTEQGDSAMYLCASRSGALSTDTQYFGPGTRLTVL.

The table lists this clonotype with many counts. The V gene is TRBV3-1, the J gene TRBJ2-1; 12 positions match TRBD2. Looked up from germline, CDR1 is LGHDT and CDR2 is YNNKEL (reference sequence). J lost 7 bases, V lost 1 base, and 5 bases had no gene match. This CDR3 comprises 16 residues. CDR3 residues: CASSQVSSGGGNEQFF. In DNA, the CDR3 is TGTGCCAGCAGCCAAGTGTCTAGCGGGGGGGGAAATGAGCAGTTCTTC.

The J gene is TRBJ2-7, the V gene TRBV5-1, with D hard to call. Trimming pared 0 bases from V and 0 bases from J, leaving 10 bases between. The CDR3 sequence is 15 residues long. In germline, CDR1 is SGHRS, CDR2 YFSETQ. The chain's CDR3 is CASSLEAKSSYEQYF. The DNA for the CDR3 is TGCGCCAGCAGCTTGGAGGCGAAGAGCTCCTACGAGCAGTACTTC.

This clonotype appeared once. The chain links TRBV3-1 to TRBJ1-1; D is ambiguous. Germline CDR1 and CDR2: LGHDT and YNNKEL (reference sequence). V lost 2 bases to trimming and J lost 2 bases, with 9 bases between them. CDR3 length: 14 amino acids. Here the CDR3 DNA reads TGTGCCAGCAGCCAACGAGATTTCAACACTGAAGCTTTCTTT. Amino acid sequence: CASSQRDFNTEAFF.

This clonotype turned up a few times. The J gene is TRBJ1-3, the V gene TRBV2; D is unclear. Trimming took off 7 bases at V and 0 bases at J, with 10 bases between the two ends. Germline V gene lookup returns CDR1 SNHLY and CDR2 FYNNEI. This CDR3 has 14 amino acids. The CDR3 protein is CASTEVVSGNTIYF. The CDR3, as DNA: TGTGCCAGCACGGAGGTAGTCTCTGGAAACACCATATATTTT.

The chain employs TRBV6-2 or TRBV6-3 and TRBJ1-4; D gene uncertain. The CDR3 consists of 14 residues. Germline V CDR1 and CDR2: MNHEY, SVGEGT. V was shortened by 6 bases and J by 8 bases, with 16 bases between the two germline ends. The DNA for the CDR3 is TGTGCCAGCAGAGCGGACTGGGCGGAGGAAAAACTGTTTTTT. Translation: CASRADWAEEKLFF.

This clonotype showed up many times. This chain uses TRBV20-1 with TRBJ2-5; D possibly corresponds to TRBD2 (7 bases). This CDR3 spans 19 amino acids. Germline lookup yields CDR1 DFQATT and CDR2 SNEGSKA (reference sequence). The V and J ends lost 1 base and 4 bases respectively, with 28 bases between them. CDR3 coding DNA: TGCAGTGCTAGAGCCGCTCTAAGGCGGGAGAAGGGGGTTGGAGAGACCCAGTACTTC. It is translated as CSARAALRREKGVGETQYF.

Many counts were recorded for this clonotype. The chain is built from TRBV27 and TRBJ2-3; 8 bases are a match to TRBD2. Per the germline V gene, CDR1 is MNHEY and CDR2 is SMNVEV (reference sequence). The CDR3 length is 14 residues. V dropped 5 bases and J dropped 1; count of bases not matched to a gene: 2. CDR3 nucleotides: TGTGCCAGCAGTCGGGGGGGCGGCACAGATACGCAGTATTTT. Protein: CASSRGGGTDTQYF.

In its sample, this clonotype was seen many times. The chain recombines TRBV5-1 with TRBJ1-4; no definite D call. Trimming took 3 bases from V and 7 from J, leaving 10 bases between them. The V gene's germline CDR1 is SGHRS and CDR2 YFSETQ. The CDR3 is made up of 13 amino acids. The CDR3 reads CASSWSAGEKLFF. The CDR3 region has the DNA TGCGCCAGCAGCTGGTCGGCAGGTGAAAAACTGTTTTTT. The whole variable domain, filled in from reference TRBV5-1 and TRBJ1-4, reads KAGVTQTPRYLIKTRGQQVTLSCSPISGHRSVSWYQQTPGQGLQFLFEYFSETQRNKGNFPGRFSGRQFSNSRSEMNVSTLELGDSALYLCASSWSAGEKLFFGSGTQLSVL.

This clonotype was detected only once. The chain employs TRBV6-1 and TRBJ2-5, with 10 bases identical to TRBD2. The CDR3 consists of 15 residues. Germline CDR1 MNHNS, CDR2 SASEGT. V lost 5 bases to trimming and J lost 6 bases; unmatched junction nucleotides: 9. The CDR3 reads CASSRTSGFMQTQYF. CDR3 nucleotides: TGTGCCAGCAGTCGGACTAGCGGTTTTATGCAGACCCAGTACTTC.

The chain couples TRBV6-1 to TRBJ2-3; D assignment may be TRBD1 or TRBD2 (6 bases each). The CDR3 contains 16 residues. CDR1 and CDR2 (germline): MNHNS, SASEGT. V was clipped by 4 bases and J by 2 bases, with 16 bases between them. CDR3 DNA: TGTGCCAGCAGTGTCTTGACTAGGGGGACCACAGATACGCAGTATTTT. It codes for CASSVLTRGTTDTQYF.

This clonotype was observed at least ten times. CDR3 region: CASSESGQNTGELFF. The CDR3 region has the DNA TGTGCCAGCAGTGAGAGCGGACAGAACACCGGGGAGCTGTTTTTT. The V call is TRBV2, the J call TRBJ2-2; possibly TRBD1 or TRBD2 for D (5 bases each). Trimming shortened V by 3 bases and J by 1 base, and 9 bases separated the two germline ends. This CDR3 comprises 15 residues. Per germline, CDR1 SNHLY and CDR2 FYNNEI.

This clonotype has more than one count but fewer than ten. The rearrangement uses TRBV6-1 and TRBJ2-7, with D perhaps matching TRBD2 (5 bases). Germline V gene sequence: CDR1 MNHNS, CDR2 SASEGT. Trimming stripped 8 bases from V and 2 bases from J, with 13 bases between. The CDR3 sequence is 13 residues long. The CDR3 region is CASQTNPAYEQYF. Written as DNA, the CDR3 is TGTGCCAGCCAGACTAATCCCGCCTACGAGCAGTACTTC.

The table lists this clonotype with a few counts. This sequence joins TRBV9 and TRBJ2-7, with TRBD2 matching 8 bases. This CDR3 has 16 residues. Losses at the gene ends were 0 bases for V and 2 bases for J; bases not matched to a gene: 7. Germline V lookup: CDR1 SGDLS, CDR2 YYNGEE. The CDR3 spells CASSVAPSGYTYEQYF. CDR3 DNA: TGTGCCAGCAGCGTAGCTCCTAGCGGGTATACCTACGAGCAGTACTTC.